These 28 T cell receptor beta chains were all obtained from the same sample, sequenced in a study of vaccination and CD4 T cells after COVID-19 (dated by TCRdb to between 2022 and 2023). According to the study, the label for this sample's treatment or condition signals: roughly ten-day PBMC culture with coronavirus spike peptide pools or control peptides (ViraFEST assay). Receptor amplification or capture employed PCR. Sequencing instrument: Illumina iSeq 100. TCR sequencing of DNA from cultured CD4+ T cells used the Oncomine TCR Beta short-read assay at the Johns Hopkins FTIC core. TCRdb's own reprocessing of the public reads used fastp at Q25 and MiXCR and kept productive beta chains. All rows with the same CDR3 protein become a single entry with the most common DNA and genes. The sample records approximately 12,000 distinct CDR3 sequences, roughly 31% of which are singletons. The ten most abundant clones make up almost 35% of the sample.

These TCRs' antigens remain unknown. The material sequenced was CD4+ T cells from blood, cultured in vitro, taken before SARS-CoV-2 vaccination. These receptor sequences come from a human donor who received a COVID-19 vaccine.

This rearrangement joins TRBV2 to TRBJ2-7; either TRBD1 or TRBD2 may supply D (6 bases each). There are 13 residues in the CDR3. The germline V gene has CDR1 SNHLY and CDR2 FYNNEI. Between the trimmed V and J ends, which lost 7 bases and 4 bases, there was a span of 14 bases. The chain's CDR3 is CASKAEGVYEQYF. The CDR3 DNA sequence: TGTGCCAGCAAGGCGGAGGGGGTATACGAGCAGTACTTC.

The CDR3: CASRLTGTEPQHF. Written as DNA, the CDR3 is TGTGCCAGCAGATTGACAGGGACGGAGCCCCAGCATTTT. The chain combines TRBV6-1 with TRBJ1-5; TRBD1 aligns across 7 bases. Germline CDR1 reads MNHNS; CDR2 reads SASEGT. J lost 8 bases, V lost 6 bases, and 7 bases had no gene match. This CDR3 comprises 13 residues.

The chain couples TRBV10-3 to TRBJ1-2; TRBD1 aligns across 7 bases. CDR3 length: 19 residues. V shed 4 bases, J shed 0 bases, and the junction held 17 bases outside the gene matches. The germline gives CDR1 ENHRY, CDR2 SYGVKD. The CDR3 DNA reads TGTGCCATCAGTGTCGGCGGCAGGGGGGGTGTAGGAGCTAACTATGGCTACACCTTC. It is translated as CAISVGGRGGVGANYGYTF.

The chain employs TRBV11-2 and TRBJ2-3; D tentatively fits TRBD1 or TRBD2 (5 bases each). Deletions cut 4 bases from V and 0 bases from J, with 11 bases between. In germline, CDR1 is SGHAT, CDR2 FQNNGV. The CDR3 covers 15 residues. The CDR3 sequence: CASSWGSGSTDTQYF. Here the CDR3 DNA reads TGTGCCAGCAGCTGGGGGAGCGGAAGCACAGATACGCAGTATTTT. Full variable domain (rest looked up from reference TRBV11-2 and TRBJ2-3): EAGVAQSPRYKIIEKRQSVAFWCNPISGHATLYWYQQILGQGPKLLIQFQNNGVVDDSQLPKDRFSAERLKGVDSTLKIQPAKLEDSAVYLCASSWGSGSTDTQYFGPGTRLTVL.

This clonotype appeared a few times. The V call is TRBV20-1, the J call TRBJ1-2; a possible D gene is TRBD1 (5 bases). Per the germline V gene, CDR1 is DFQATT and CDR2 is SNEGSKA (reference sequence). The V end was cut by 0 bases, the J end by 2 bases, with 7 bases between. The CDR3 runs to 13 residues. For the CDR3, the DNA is TGCAGTGCTAGAGATGGGGGGAACTATGGCTACACCTTC. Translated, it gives CSARDGGNYGYTF.

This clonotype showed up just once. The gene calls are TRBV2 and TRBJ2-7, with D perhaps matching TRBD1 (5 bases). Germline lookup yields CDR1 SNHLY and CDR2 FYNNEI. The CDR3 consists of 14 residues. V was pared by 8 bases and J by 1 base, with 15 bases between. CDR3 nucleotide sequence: TGTGCCAGCGGATCAGGGTGGGGTTCCTACGAGCAGTACTTC. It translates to CASGSGWGSYEQYF.

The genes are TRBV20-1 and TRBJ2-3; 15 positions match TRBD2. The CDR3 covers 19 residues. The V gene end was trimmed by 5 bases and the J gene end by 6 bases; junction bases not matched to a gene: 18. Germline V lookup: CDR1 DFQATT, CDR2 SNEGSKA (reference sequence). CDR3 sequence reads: CSALASGTSGGTGYDTQYF. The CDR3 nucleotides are TGCAGTGCTTTGGCCTCCGGGACTAGCGGGGGGACGGGTTATGATACGCAGTATTTT.

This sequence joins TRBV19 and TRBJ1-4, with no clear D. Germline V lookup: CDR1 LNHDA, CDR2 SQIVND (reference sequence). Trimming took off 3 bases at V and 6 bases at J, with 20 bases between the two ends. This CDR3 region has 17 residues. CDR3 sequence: CASSISRPGEIDEKLFF. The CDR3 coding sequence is TGTGCCAGTAGTATTTCACGGCCAGGCGAGATAGATGAAAAACTGTTTTTT.

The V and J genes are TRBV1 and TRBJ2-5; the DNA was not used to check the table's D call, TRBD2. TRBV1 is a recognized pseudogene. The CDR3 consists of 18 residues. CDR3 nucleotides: TGCACCAGCAGCCAAGAGCCTAGCGGGGGGGCCCTAGAGGAGACCCAGTACTTC. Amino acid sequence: CTSSQEPSGGALEETQYF.

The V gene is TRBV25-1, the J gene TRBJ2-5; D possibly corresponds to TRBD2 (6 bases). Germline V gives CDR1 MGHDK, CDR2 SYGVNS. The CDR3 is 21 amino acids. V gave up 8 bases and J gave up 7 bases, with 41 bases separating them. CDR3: CASSFTGSKWPAIREPWTQYF. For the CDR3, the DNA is TGTGCCAGCTCTTTTACCGGGAGCAAATGGCCAGCGATCCGGGAGCCTTGGACCCAGTACTTC.

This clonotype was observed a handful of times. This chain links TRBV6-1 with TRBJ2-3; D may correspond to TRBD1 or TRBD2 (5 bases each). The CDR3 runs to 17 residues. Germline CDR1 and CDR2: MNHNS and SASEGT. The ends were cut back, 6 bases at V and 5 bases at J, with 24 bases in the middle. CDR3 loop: CASSGQGPISTLDTQYF. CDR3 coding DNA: TGTGCCAGCAGCGGGCAGGGACCAATTTCAACTTTAGATACGCAGTATTTT.

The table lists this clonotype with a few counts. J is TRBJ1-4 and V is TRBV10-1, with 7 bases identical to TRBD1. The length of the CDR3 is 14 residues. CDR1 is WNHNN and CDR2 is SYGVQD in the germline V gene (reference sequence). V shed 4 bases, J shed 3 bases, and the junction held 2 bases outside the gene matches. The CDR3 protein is CASSADRANEKLFF. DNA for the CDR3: TGCGCCAGCAGTGCTGACAGGGCTAATGAAAAACTGTTTTTT.

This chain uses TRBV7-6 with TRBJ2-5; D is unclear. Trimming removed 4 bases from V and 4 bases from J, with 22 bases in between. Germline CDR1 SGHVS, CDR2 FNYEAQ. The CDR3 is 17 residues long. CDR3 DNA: TGTGCCAGCAGCTCAACCCAGATACAATTTTACGGAGAGACCCAGTACTTC. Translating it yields CASSSTQIQFYGETQYF.

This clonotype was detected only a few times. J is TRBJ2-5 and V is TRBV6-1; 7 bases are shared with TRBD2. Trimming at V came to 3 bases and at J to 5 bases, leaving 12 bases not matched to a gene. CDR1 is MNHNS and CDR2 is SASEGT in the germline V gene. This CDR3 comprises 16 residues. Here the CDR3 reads CASSEGGTPGTETQYF. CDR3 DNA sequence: TGTGCCAGCAGTGAGGGGGGGACCCCTGGGACCGAGACCCAGTACTTC.

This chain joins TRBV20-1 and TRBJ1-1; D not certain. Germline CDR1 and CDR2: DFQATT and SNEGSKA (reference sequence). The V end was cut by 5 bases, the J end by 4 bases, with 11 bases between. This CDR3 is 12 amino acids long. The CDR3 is CSAVEGFTEAFF. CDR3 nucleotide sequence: TGCAGTGCTGTGGAAGGGTTCACTGAAGCTTTCTTT.

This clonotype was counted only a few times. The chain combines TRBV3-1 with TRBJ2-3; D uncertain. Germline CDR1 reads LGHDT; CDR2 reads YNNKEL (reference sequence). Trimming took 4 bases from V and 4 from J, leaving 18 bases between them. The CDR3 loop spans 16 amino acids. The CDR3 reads CASSPIGPVSSDTQYF. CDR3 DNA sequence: TGTGCCAGCAGCCCTATTGGGCCCGTTTCTTCAGATACGCAGTATTTT.

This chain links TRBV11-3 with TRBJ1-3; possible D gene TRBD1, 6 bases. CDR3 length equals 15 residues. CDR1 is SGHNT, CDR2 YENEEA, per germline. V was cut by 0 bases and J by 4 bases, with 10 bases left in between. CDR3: CASSLEGQTGNTIYF. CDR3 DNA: TGTGCCAGCAGCTTAGAAGGACAGACGGGAAACACCATATATTTT.

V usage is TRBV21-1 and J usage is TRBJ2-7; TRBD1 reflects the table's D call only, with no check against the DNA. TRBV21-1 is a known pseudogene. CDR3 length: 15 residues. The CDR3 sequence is CASSKVLHPGNEQYF. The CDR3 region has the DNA TGTGCCAGCAGCAAAGTTCTGCACCCCGGGAACGAGCAGTACTTC.

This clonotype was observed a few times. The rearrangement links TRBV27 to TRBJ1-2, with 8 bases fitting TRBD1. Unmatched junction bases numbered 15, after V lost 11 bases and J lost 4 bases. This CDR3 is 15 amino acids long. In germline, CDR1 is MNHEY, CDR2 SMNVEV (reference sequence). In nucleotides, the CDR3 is TGTGCCCGAGAAAAGGACAGGGCTCGGCCCTATGGCTACACCTTC. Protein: CAREKDRARPYGYTF.

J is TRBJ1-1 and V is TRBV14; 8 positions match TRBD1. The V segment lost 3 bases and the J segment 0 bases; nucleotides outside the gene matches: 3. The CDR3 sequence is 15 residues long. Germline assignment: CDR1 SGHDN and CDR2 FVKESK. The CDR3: CASSQRTGMNTEAFF. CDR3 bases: TGTGCCAGCAGCCAGCGGACAGGGATGAACACTGAAGCTTTCTTT.

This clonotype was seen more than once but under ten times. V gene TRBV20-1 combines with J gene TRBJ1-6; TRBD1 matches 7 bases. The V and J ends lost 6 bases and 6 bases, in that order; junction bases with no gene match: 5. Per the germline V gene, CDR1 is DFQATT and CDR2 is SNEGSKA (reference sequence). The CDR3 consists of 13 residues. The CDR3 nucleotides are TGCAGTGCAAGGGACAGTGTTAATTCACCCCTCCACTTT. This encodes CSARDSVNSPLHF.

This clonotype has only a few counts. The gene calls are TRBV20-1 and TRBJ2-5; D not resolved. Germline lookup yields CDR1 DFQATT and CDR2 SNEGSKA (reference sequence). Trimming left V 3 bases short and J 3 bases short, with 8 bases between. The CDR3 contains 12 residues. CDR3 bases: TGCAGTGCTAGGGGATCAAAAGAGACCCAGTACTTC. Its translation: CSARGSKETQYF.

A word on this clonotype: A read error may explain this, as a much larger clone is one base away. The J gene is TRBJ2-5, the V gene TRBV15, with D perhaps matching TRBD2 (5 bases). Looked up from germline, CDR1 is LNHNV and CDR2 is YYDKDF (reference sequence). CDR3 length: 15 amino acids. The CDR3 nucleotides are TGTACCACCAGCAGAGGGCTGGCGAATGGTGAGGCCCAGTACTTC. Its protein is CTTSRGLANGEAQYF.

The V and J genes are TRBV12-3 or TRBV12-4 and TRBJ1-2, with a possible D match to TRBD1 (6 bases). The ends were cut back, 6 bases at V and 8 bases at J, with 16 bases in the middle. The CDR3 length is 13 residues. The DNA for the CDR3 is TGTGCCAGCAGGCCTACAGGGACGAGGGGCTACACCTTC. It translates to CASRPTGTRGYTF.

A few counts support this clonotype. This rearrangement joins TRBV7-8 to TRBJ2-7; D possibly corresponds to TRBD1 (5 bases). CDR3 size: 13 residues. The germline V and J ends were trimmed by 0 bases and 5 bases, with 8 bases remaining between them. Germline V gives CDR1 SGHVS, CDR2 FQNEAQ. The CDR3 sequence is CASSLATRDEQYF. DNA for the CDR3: TGTGCCAGCAGCTTAGCTACCAGGGACGAGCAGTACTTC. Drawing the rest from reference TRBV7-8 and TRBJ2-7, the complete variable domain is GAGVSQSPRYKVAKRGQDVALRCDPISGHVSLFWYQQALGQGPEFLTYFQNEAQLDKSGLPSDRFFAERPEGSVSTLKIQRTQQEDSAVYLCASSLATRDEQYFGPGTRLTVT.

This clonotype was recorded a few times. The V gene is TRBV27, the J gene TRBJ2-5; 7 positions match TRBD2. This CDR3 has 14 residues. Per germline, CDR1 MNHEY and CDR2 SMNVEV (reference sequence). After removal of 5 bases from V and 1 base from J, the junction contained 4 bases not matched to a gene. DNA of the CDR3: TGTGCCAGCAGTATAGGGACTACCCAAGAGACCCAGTACTTC. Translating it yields CASSIGTTQETQYF.

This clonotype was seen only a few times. CDR3 in amino acids: CASRASGQGGDIQYF. In DNA form, the CDR3 reads TGTGCCAGCCGAGCGTCCGGACAGGGCGGAGACATTCAGTACTTC. The gene calls are TRBV6-2 or TRBV6-3 and TRBJ2-4; TRBD1 matches at 8 bases. This CDR3 is built from 15 residues. From germline, CDR1 is MNHEY and CDR2 SVGEGT. J gave up 8 bases and V 8 bases, and 14 bases lay outside the gene matches.

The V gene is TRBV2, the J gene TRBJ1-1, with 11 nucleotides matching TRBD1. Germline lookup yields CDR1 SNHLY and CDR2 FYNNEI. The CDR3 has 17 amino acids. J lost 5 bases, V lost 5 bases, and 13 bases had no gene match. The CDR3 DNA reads TGTGCCAGCAGTCAATTTGTGATCGGGACAGGGGGAACTGAAGCTTTCTTT. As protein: CASSQFVIGTGGTEAFF.